The 8 T cell receptor beta chains below were found in one sample sequenced in a study of T-cell memory formation after mild COVID-19. TCRdb processed the 5' RACE reads anew with MiXCR; each CDR3 protein has one entry. The table lists around 340,000 distinct CDR3 sequences, 13% of them singletons. Sequencing was done on a sample of PBMCs or a T cell subset sorted from them (not recorded which). These receptors were obtained from a man younger than 30 who had mild COVID-19 (a few samples of this study predate the infection). Cell type and time point are not known.

This clonotype was seen a handful of times. This chain uses TRBV4-1 with TRBJ1-1; D may be TRBD1 (5 bases). This CDR3 is built from 15 residues. Trimming left V 4 bases short and J 4 bases short, with 16 bases between. CDR1 and CDR2 from the germline V gene are MGHRA and YSYEKL. As DNA, the CDR3 is TGCGCCAGCAGCCCGGCCCAGGGCCGGGGCACTGAAGCTTTCTTT. Translating gives CASSPAQGRGTEAFF.

In this sample, this clonotype turned up once. V usage is TRBV20-1 and J usage is TRBJ2-7; D might be TRBD1 (6 bases). The CDR3 consists of 12 residues. Per the germline V gene, CDR1 is DFQATT and CDR2 is SNEGSKA (reference sequence). V lost 1 base, J lost 7 bases, and 11 bases lay in between. CDR3 in DNA: TGCAGTGCTAGAGCCACAGGGTGGGAGCAGTACTTC. Translating it yields CSARATGWEQYF.

This clonotype was picked up a small number of times. The chain has TRBV7-9 and TRBJ1-2; 9 bases map to TRBD1. Germline V CDR1 and CDR2: SEHNR, FQNEAQ (reference sequence). This CDR3 comprises 15 residues. Trimming took 5 bases from V and 6 from J; bases not matched to a gene: 10. Written as DNA, the CDR3 is TGTGCCAGCAGCCTAAGAGGACAGGGGTCGGATGGCTACACCTTC. Amino acid sequence: CASSLRGQGSDGYTF.

The chain links TRBV4-1 to TRBJ1-1; D gene ambiguous. Germline loops: CDR1 MGHRA, CDR2 YSYEKL. There are 13 residues in the CDR3. V lost 0 bases and J 4 bases, leaving 6 bases between the germline ends. The CDR3 DNA sequence: TGCGCCAGCAGCCAAGATCGAACCACTGAAGCTTTCTTT. It is translated as CASSQDRTTEAFF.

The chain couples TRBV10-3 to TRBJ2-7, with D maybe TRBD1 (5 bases). V was clipped by 6 bases and J by 0 bases, with 9 bases between them. CDR1 ENHRY and CDR2 SYGVKD come from the germline V gene. This CDR3 comprises 13 residues. CDR3 DNA: TGTGCCATCAGACAGGAGAGCTCCTACGAGCAGTACGTC. Protein product: CAIRQESSYEQYV.

The J gene is TRBJ2-3, the V gene TRBV6-5; TRBD2 matches 10 bases. V was clipped by 6 bases and J by 7 bases; unmatched bases: 13. The length of the CDR3 is 16 residues. In germline, CDR1 is MNHEY, CDR2 SVGAGI. This chain's CDR3 is CASSYGTSAPLNTQYF. The CDR3 DNA follows: TGTGCCAGCAGCTACGGGACTAGCGCCCCCCTAAATACGCAGTATTTT.

The chain is built from TRBV29-1 and TRBJ1-2, with TRBD1 as a possible D gene (6 bases). The germline CDR1 and CDR2 sequences are SQVTM and ANQGSEA. The V end was cut by 7 bases, the J end by 1 base, with 19 bases between. The CDR3 has 15 amino acids. This CDR3 reads CSATAYDRLNYGYTF. DNA of the CDR3: TGCAGCGCTACGGCGTACGACAGGCTTAACTATGGCTACACCTTC.

The chain employs TRBV20-1 and TRBJ2-5, with TRBD2 identical over 8 bases. The junction had 4 bases not matched to a gene; V was cut back by 1 base and J by 0 bases. This CDR3 has 15 amino acids. Germline CDR1 reads DFQATT; CDR2 reads SNEGSKA (reference sequence). The CDR3, as DNA: TGCAGTGCTAGAGGCGAGCGGGGGCACCAAGAGACCCAGTACTTC. It yields the protein CSARGERGHQETQYF.